This TCR beta chain comes out of a study of cytomegalovirus exposure and HLA in healthy donors. Study-wide results and limits: The study designated around 150 TCR beta chains cytomegalovirus-associated.

A remark on this clone: Its antigen is not identified.

The CDR3 has 14 amino acids. V shed 7 bases and J 2 bases; nucleotides not matched to a gene: 5. CDR1 and CDR2 from the germline V gene are SNHLY and FYNNEI. Using immunoSEQ multiplex PCR, the repertoire was profiled, and TCRdb retains in-frame clones only, with some absent. The sample has over 100,000 clones; about 95% are singletons. The source material was PBMCs. This receptor was taken from a woman aged 18-35 years in good health and CMV-seronegative. This sequence joins TRBV2 and TRBJ2-3; 8 bases align to TRBD1. DNA of the CDR3: TGTGCCAGCATGAGACAGGGGTACACAGATACGCAGTATTTT. This codes for CASMRQGYTDTQYF.